Presented here are 30 T cell receptor beta chains from one specimen sequenced in a study of blood T cell repertoires in COVID-19 (dated by TCRdb to the early 2020s). The library was obtained by the immunoSEQ multiplex PCR assay. In TCRdb, the immuneACCESS table is reduced to in-frame sequences with V and J assigned. These tables do not hold every clone; where another copy was compared, an unresolved V gene accounts for under half, and the others remain unexplained. For this sample the table gives 300,000 or so clones, of which 80% to 90% were detected only once. Clones ranked in the top ten supply 5% to 7% of the sample. The sequenced sample was peripheral blood. The receptors were sampled from a man in his late teens or twenties who had recovered from COVID-19.

This clone was observed a handful of times. As DNA, the CDR3 is TGTGCCACCAGTGATTTGGACAGGGGAGAGAAGGGCCAGCATTTT. Its translation: CATSDLDRGEKGQHF. The rearrangement links TRBV24-1 to TRBJ1-5; 8 positions agree with TRBD1. From germline, CDR1 is KGHDR and CDR2 SFDVKD. V gave up 0 bases and J gave up 12 bases; unmatched junction bases: 9. The CDR3 is 15 amino acids.

The rearrangement links TRBV5-1 to TRBJ1-5, with D possibly TRBD1 on 6 matching bases. The CDR3 totals 14 residues. CDR1 is SGHRS, CDR2 YFSETQ, per germline. Trimming cost V 2 bases and J 6 bases, with 12 bases left between them. The CDR3 sequence is CASSFEQGGQPQHF. The CDR3 nucleotides read TGCGCCAGCAGCTTTGAACAGGGCGGTCAGCCCCAGCATTTT.

The V and J genes are TRBV5-1 and TRBJ1-2; D is unresolved. The length of the CDR3 is 14 residues. The V end was cut by 3 bases, the J end by 8 bases, with 17 bases between. Germline V gene lookup returns CDR1 SGHRS and CDR2 YFSETQ. For the CDR3, the DNA is TGCGCCAGCAGCTATGAGGCGGGGTTGTGGGGCTACACCTTC. This encodes CASSYEAGLWGYTF.

The chain links TRBV23-1 to TRBJ2-5; possibly TRBD2 for D (5 bases). TRBV23-1 is an ORF for which the function is uncertain. The V and J ends lost 3 bases and 2 bases respectively, with 16 bases between them. The CDR3 spans 16 residues. The CDR3 loop is CASSQGDDRTQETQYF. The CDR3 DNA is TGCGCCAGCAGTCAGGGAGACGACCGTACTCAAGAGACCCAGTACTTC.

The chain couples TRBV7-2 to TRBJ2-7, with D tentatively TRBD2 (6 bases). V gave up 2 bases and J gave up 3 bases, with 11 bases separating them. The CDR3 extends over 14 amino acids. CDR1 is SGHTA, CDR2 FQGNSA, per germline. This CDR3 is CASSLWGVGYEQYF. The DNA for the CDR3 is TGTGCCAGCAGCTTATGGGGGGTTGGCTACGAGCAGTACTTC.

The rearrangement joins TRBV5-1 to TRBJ1-2; D unclear. The V gene lost 1 base and the J gene lost 7 bases, with 11 bases spanning the gap. The CDR3 consists of 13 residues. CDR1 is SGHRS and CDR2 is YFSETQ in the germline V gene. The CDR3 coding sequence is TGCGCCAGCAGCTTGTCGGCGGGTTTTGGCTACACCTTC. Its translation: CASSLSAGFGYTF.

In its sample, this clone was seen once. The J gene is TRBJ1-1, the V gene TRBV2, with D perhaps matching TRBD1 (5 bases). The V end lost 8 bases, the J end lost 0 bases, and 16 bases lay between the germline ends. Germline values: CDR1 SNHLY, CDR2 FYNNEI. The CDR3 is 15 residues long. The CDR3 DNA is TGTGCCAGCGGACATGGACCGGATATGAACACTGAAGCTTTCTTT. Its protein product is CASGHGPDMNTEAFF.

The chain recombines TRBV27 with TRBJ1-5, with D hard to call. This CDR3 is built from 15 residues. Trimming pared 0 bases from V and 3 bases from J, leaving 9 bases between. Germline lookup yields CDR1 MNHEY and CDR2 SMNVEV (reference sequence). CDR3 protein: CASSLSSGYNQPQHF. The CDR3 DNA reads TGTGCCAGCAGTTTATCGTCGGGGTACAATCAGCCCCAGCATTTT.

The gene calls are TRBV12-3 or TRBV12-4 and TRBJ1-4; 7 nucleotides line up with TRBD1. V shed 6 bases and J 8 bases; nucleotides not matched to a gene: 6. The CDR3 runs 13 residues. CDR3 sequence reads: CASRRQGEEKLFF. DNA of the CDR3: TGTGCCAGCAGACGACAGGGTGAAGAAAAACTGTTTTTT.

This chain uses TRBV27 with TRBJ2-1; D is unclear. Germline V lookup: CDR1 MNHEY, CDR2 SMNVEV (reference sequence). The CDR3 is made up of 17 amino acids. Trimming took off 4 bases at V and 3 bases at J, with 19 bases between the two ends. The CDR3 loop reads CASSSRQLSPYYNEQFF. Here the CDR3 DNA reads TGTGCCAGCAGTTCTCGCCAACTTAGTCCCTACTACAATGAGCAGTTCTTC.

V is TRBV30 and J is TRBJ1-2; a weak D match, TRBD1 (6 bases). The CDR3 loop spans 14 amino acids. Between the trimmed V and J ends, which lost 1 base and 0 bases, there was a span of 9 bases. Germline V gives CDR1 GTSNPN, CDR2 SVGIG (reference sequence). The CDR3 spells CAWSGEGANYGYTF. In DNA form, the CDR3 reads TGTGCCTGGAGTGGAGAGGGGGCTAACTATGGCTACACCTTC.

This chain uses TRBV7-9 with TRBJ2-7; D not certain. V dropped 2 bases and J dropped 6 bases, with 11 bases sitting between them. Germline assignment: CDR1 SEHNR and CDR2 FQNEAQ (reference sequence). The CDR3 contains 13 residues. Here the CDR3 reads CASSLFLEPEQYF. In DNA form, the CDR3 reads TGTGCCAGCAGCTTATTTTTAGAACCCGAGCAGTACTTC.

The gene calls are TRBV11-2 and TRBJ1-1; weak D call: TRBD1 (6 bases). V was cut by 5 bases and J by 1 base, with 17 bases left in between. There are 16 residues in the CDR3. Germline V lookup: CDR1 SGHAT, CDR2 FQNNGV. For the CDR3, the DNA is TGTGCCAGCAGCCTCACCCCGGGACACGGGAACACTGAAGCTTTCTTT. Residues: CASSLTPGHGNTEAFF.

V usage is TRBV5-1 and J usage is TRBJ2-7; 9 nucleotides align to TRBD1. Losses at the gene ends were 4 bases for V and 6 bases for J; bases not matched to a gene: 14. Germline CDR1 SGHRS, CDR2 YFSETQ. This CDR3 spans 16 amino acids. CDR3 sequence reads: CASSTLNRDRVFEQYF. The CDR3 region has the DNA TGCGCCAGCAGCACCCTCAACCGGGACAGGGTTTTCGAGCAGTACTTC.

The chain couples TRBV5-1 to TRBJ2-7; TRBD2 aligns across 11 bases. The germline V gene has CDR1 SGHRS and CDR2 YFSETQ. V dropped 4 bases and J dropped 6; count of bases not matched to a gene: 9. CDR3 size: 15 residues. In nucleotides, the CDR3 is TGCGCCAGCAGCCCTACTACTAGCGGGAGTAGCGAGCAGTACTTC. This sequence encodes CASSPTTSGSSEQYF.

The chain is built from TRBV6-5 and TRBJ1-4; possible D gene TRBD1, 6 bases. The V end was cut by 6 bases, the J end by 8 bases, with 19 bases between. There are 15 residues in the CDR3. Per germline, CDR1 MNHEY and CDR2 SVGAGI. This chain's CDR3 is CASRARGGTDEKLFF. CDR3 nucleotide sequence: TGTGCCAGCAGGGCACGAGGGGGAACAGACGAAAAACTGTTTTTT.

The chain uses TRBV27 and TRBJ1-1, with a possible D match to TRBD1 (5 bases). There are 14 residues in the CDR3. CDR1 and CDR2 from the germline V gene are MNHEY and SMNVEV (reference sequence). Trimming took 3 bases from V and 5 from J, leaving 13 bases between them. The CDR3 region has the DNA TGTGCCAGCAGTTTGCGGGACCCAAGAACTGAAGCTTTCTTT. Translation gives CASSLRDPRTEAFF.

The CDR3 reads CASSLGEQVTGELFF. Here the CDR3 DNA reads TGCGCCAGCAGCTTGGGGGAACAGGTGACCGGGGAGCTGTTTTTT. The chain recombines TRBV5-1 with TRBJ2-2, with D tentatively TRBD1 (5 bases). V dropped 0 bases and J dropped 5 bases, with 11 bases sitting between them. This CDR3 has 15 amino acids. Per the germline V gene, CDR1 is SGHRS and CDR2 is YFSETQ.

The V gene is TRBV7-2, the J gene TRBJ1-2; D is unresolved. Germline CDR1 and CDR2: SGHTA and FQGNSA. V lost 3 bases and J lost 3, with 17 bases in between. The CDR3 sequence is 16 residues long. CDR3 protein: CASSFYLDGGDYGYTF. Written as DNA, the CDR3 is TGTGCCAGCAGCTTCTATTTAGATGGCGGAGACTATGGCTACACCTTC.

The chain couples TRBV5-6 to TRBJ2-7; D is perhaps TRBD1 (5 bases). Germline CDR1 SGHDT, CDR2 YYEEEE. This CDR3 has 14 residues. With 1 base removed from V and 1 base from J, the gap between germline ends came to 9 bases. The CDR3 coding sequence is TGTGCCAGCAGCTTGTGGGGCAGTTCCTACGAGCAGTACTTC. Its translation: CASSLWGSSYEQYF.

The rearrangement links TRBV7-2 to TRBJ2-1; the match to TRBD1 covers 9 bases. The CDR3 has 15 residues. From germline, CDR1 is SGHTA and CDR2 FQGNSA. The V and J ends lost 5 bases and 5 bases, in that order; junction bases with no gene match: 7. DNA of the CDR3: TGTGCCAGCAGCCCCGTAGGGACAGGGAACAATGAGCAGTTCTTC. Translation: CASSPVGTGNNEQFF.

The chain links TRBV5-1 to TRBJ2-7; the D gene is possibly TRBD1 (6 bases). Trimming stripped 5 bases from V and 2 bases from J, with 11 bases between. The CDR3 contains 13 residues. Germline CDR1 SGHRS, CDR2 YFSETQ. The CDR3 sequence: CASSGGLTYEQYF. The CDR3 DNA is TGCGCCAGCAGTGGGGGCCTCACCTACGAGCAGTACTTC. The full variable domain, completed using reference TRBV5-1 and TRBJ2-7, is KAGVTQTPRYLIKTRGQQVTLSCSPISGHRSVSWYQQTPGQGLQFLFEYFSETQRNKGNFPGRFSGRQFSNSRSEMNVSTLELGDSALYLCASSGGLTYEQYFGPGTRLTVT.

V usage is TRBV7-2 and J usage is TRBJ1-2, with D tentatively TRBD1 (5 bases). Germline V gene lookup returns CDR1 SGHTA and CDR2 FQGNSA. The CDR3 is made up of 13 amino acids. V dropped 2 bases and J dropped 2 bases, with 6 bases sitting between them. In DNA, the CDR3 is TGTGCCAGCAGCTTACGGGGGAACTATGGCTACACCTTC. Translating it yields CASSLRGNYGYTF.

The gene calls are TRBV5-1 and TRBJ2-3; D might be TRBD1 (5 bases). The ends were cut back, 7 bases at V and 1 base at J, with 10 bases in the middle. Per the germline V gene, CDR1 is SGHRS and CDR2 is YFSETQ. The CDR3 consists of 13 residues. This CDR3 is CASGRVGTDTQYF. The CDR3 bases are TGCGCCAGCGGCAGGGTGGGCACAGATACGCAGTATTTT.

This clone was detected a few times. CDR3 residues: CASSIPGRGYTGELFF. CDR3 in DNA: TGTGCCAGTAGTATTCCGGGCAGGGGGTACACCGGGGAGCTGTTTTTT. The V gene is TRBV19, the J gene TRBJ2-2, with TRBD1 matching 7 bases. Germline CDR1 reads LNHDA; CDR2 reads SQIVND (reference sequence). The junction had 7 bases not matched to a gene; V was cut back by 3 bases and J by 3 bases. This CDR3 region has 16 residues.

This chain uses TRBV18 with TRBJ2-2; D unclear. The CDR3 runs to 16 residues. Deletions cut 4 bases from V and 0 bases from J, with 12 bases between. The V gene's germline CDR1 is KGHSH and CDR2 LQKENI. The CDR3 DNA is TGTGCCAGCTCACTAAACAGAGTATCGAACACCGGGGAGCTGTTTTTT. It encodes CASSLNRVSNTGELFF.

Details on this clone: Other DNA sequences in this specimen translate into the identical CDR3. The gene calls are TRBV5-1 and TRBJ2-3, with D unclear. Germline CDR1 is SGHRS and CDR2 is YFSETQ. CDR3 length: 15 amino acids. Trimming took off 1 base at V and 0 bases at J, with 9 bases between the two ends. In nucleotides, the CDR3 is TGCGCCAGCAGCTTGTCGTCAGGAAGCACAGATACGCAGTATTTT. Protein sequence: CASSLSSGSTDTQYF. The complete variable domain, with remaining parts taken from reference TRBV5-1 and TRBJ2-3, reads KAGVTQTPRYLIKTRGQQVTLSCSPISGHRSVSWYQQTPGQGLQFLFEYFSETQRNKGNFPGRFSGRQFSNSRSEMNVSTLELGDSALYLCASSLSSGSTDTQYFGPGTRLTVL.

The CDR3 loop reads CASSFFPGAENEQYF. The CDR3 region has the DNA TGCGCCAGCAGCTTCTTCCCAGGGGCTGAAAACGAGCAGTACTTC. V usage is TRBV5-1 and J usage is TRBJ2-7; possibly TRBD1 for D (6 bases). V lost 2 bases and J 5 bases, leaving 17 bases between the germline ends. CDR3 size: 15 residues. Germline V gene lookup returns CDR1 SGHRS and CDR2 YFSETQ.

The chain uses TRBV3-1 (or the pseudogene TRBV3-2) and TRBJ2-7; D is ambiguous. V was pared by 0 bases and J by 2 bases, with 5 bases between. The CDR3 contains 13 residues. The V gene's germline CDR1 is LGHDT and CDR2 YNNKEL (reference sequence). The CDR3 coding sequence is TGTGCCAGCAGCCAAGAACTACCCTACGAGCAGTACTTC. Encoded protein: CASSQELPYEQYF.

The rearrangement links TRBV7-9 to TRBJ1-1; a possible D gene is TRBD1 (6 bases). The germline V gene encodes CDR1 SEHNR and CDR2 FQNEAQ (reference sequence). The V end lost 5 bases, the J end lost 5 bases, and 15 bases lay between the germline ends. This CDR3 spans 14 amino acids. CDR3 region: CASSLTSGDTEAFF. Written as DNA, the CDR3 is TGTGCCAGCAGCCTCACTTCAGGGGATACTGAAGCTTTCTTT.